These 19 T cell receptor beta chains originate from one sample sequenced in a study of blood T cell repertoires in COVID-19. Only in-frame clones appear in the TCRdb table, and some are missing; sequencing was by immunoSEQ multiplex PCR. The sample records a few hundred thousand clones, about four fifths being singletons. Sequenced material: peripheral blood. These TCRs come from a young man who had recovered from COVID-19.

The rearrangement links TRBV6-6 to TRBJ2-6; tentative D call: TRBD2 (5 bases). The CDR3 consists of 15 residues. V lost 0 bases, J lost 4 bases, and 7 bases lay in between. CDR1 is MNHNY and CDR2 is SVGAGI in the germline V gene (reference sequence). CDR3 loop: CASSYSRRGANVLTF. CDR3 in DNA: TGTGCCAGCAGTTACTCTAGGAGGGGGGCCAACGTCCTGACTTTC.

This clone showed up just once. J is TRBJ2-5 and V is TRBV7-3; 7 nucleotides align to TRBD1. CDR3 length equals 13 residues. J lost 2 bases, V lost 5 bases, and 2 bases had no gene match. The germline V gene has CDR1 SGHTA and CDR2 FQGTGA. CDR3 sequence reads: CASSGDSQETQYF. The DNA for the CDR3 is TGTGCCAGCAGCGGGGACAGTCAAGAGACCCAGTACTTC.

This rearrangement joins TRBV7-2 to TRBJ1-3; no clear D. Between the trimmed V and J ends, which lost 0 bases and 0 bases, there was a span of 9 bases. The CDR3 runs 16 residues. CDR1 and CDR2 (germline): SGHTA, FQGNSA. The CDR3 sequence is CASSLAPVGSGNTIYF. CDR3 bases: TGTGCCAGCAGCTTAGCCCCAGTTGGCTCTGGAAACACCATATATTTT.

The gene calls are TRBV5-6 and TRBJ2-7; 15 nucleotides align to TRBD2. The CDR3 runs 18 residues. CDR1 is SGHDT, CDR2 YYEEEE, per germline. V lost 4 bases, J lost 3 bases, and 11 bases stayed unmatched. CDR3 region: CASSASPGLAGGFYEQYF. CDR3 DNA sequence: TGTGCCAGCAGCGCGTCCCCGGGACTAGCGGGGGGCTTCTACGAGCAGTACTTC.

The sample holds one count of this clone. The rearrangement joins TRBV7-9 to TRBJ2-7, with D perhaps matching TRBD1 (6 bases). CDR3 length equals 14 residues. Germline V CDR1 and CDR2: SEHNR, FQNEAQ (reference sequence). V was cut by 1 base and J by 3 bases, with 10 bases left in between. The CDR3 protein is CASSLGAGDYEQYF. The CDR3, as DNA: TGTGCCAGCAGCTTAGGGGCAGGGGACTACGAGCAGTACTTC. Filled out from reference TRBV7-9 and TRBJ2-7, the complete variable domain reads DTGVSQNPRHKITKRGQNVTFRCDPISEHNRLYWYRQTLGQGPEFLTYFQNEAQLEKSRLLSDRFSAERPKGSFSTLEIQRTEQGDSAMYLCASSLGAGDYEQYFGPGTRLTVT.

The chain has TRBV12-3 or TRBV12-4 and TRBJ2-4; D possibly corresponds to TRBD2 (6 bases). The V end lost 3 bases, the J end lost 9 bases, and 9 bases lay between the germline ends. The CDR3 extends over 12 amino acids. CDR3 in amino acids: CASSFSGGIQYF. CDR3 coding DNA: TGTGCCAGCAGTTTCTCCGGGGGCATTCAGTACTTC.

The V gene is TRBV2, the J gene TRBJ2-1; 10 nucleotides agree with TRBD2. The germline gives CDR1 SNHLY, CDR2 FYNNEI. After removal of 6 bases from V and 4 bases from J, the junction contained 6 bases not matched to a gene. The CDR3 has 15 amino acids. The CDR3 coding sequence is TGTGCCAGCAGGGGACTAGCGCGGGTTTACAATGAGCAGTTCTTC. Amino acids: CASRGLARVYNEQFF.

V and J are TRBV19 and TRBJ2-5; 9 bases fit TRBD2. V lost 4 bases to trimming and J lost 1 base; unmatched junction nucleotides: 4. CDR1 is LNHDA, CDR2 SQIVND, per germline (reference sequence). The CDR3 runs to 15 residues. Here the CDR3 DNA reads TGTGCCAGTAGTAAAAGCGGGGGGAGCCAAGAGACCCAGTACTTC. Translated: CASSKSGGSQETQYF.

The CDR3 loop is CASRSGGYEQYF. The CDR3 coding sequence is TGTGCCAGCAGAAGCGGGGGGTACGAGCAGTACTTC. The V call is TRBV6-4, the J call TRBJ2-7, with 9 bases that match TRBD2. CDR3 length: 12 residues. Germline V lookup: CDR1 MRHNA, CDR2 SNTAGT. V lost 6 bases, J lost 4 bases, and 1 base stayed unmatched.

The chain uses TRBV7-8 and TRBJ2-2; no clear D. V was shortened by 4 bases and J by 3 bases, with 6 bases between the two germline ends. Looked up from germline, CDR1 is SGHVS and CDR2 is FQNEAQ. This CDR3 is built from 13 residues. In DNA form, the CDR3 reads TGTGCCAGCAGCTACACAGACACCGGGGAGCTGTTTTTT. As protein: CASSYTDTGELFF.

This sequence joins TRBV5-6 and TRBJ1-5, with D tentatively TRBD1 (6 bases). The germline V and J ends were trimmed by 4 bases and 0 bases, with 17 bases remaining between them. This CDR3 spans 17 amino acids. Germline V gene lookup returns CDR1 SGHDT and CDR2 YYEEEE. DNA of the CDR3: TGTGCCAGCAGCACACTTAGGACAGACTATAGCAATCAGCCCCAGCATTTT. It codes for CASSTLRTDYSNQPQHF.

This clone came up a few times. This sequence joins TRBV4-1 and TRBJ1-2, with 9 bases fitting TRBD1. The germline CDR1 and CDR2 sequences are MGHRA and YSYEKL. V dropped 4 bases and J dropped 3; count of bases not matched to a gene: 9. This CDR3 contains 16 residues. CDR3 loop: CASSPNRDRVDYGYTF. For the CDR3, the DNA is TGCGCCAGCAGCCCTAACAGGGACAGGGTGGACTATGGCTACACCTTC.

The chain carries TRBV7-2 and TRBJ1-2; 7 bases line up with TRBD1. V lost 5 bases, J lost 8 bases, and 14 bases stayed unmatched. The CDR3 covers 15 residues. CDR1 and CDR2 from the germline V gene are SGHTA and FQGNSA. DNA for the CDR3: TGTGCCAGCAGCAAGGCTCTAGAAGGGGGCGCGGGCTACACCTTC. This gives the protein CASSKALEGGAGYTF.

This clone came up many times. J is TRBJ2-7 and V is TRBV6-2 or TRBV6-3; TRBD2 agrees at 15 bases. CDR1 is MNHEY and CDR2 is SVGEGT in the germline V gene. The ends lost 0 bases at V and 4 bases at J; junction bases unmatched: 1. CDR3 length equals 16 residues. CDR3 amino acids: CASSYSGLAGGYEQYF. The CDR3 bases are TGTGCCAGCAGTTACTCGGGACTAGCGGGGGGATACGAGCAGTACTTC.

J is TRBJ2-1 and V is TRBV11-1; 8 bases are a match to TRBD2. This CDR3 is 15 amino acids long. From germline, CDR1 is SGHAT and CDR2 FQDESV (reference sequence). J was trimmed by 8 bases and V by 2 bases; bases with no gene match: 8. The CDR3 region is CASSLIERGRHEQFF. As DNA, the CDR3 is TGTGCCAGCAGCTTAATCGAGCGGGGGAGACATGAGCAGTTCTTC.

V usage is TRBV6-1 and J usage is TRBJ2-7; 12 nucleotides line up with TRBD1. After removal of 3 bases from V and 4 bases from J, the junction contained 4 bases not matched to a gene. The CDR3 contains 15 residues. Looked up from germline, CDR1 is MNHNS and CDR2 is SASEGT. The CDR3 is CASSEGGQGAYEQYF. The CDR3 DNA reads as TGTGCCAGCAGTGAGGGGGGACAGGGGGCTTACGAGCAGTACTTC.

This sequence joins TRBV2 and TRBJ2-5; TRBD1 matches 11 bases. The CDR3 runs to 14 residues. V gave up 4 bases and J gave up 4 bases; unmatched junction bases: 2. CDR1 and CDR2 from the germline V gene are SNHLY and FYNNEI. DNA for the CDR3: TGTGCCAGCAGTGCGGACAGGGGGCGAGAGACCCAGTACTTC. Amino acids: CASSADRGRETQYF. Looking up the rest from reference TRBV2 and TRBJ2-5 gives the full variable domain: EPEVTQTPSHQVTQMGQEVILRCVPISNHLYFYWYRQILGQKVEFLVSFYNNEISEKSEIFDDQFSVERPDGSNFTLKIRSTKLEDSAMYFCASSADRGRETQYFGPGTRLLVL.

The CDR3 sequence is CASRGRDRGDSPLHF. The CDR3 DNA is TGTGCCAGTCGGGGGCGGGACAGGGGTGATTCACCCCTCCACTTT. V is TRBV3-1 (or the pseudogene TRBV3-2) and J is TRBJ1-6; 10 nucleotides match TRBD1. CDR1 and CDR2 (germline): LGHDT, YNNKEL (reference sequence). The J segment lost 8 bases and the V segment lost 9 bases, leaving 10 bases of the junction unmatched. This CDR3 has 15 residues.

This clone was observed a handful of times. The CDR3, as DNA: TGTGCCAGCGGGCTGAGGCAGGGTTCCTACGAGCAGTACTTC. Translating gives CASGLRQGSYEQYF. The chain recombines TRBV2 with TRBJ2-7; a possible D gene is TRBD1 (5 bases). V lost 8 bases and J lost 1, with 15 bases in between. CDR3 length equals 14 residues. CDR1 SNHLY and CDR2 FYNNEI come from the germline V gene. The variable domain in full, completed from reference TRBV2 and TRBJ2-7, reads EPEVTQTPSHQVTQMGQEVILRCVPISNHLYFYWYRQILGQKVEFLVSFYNNEISEKSEIFDDQFSVERPDGSNFTLKIRSTKLEDSAMYFCASGLRQGSYEQYFGPGTRLTVT.